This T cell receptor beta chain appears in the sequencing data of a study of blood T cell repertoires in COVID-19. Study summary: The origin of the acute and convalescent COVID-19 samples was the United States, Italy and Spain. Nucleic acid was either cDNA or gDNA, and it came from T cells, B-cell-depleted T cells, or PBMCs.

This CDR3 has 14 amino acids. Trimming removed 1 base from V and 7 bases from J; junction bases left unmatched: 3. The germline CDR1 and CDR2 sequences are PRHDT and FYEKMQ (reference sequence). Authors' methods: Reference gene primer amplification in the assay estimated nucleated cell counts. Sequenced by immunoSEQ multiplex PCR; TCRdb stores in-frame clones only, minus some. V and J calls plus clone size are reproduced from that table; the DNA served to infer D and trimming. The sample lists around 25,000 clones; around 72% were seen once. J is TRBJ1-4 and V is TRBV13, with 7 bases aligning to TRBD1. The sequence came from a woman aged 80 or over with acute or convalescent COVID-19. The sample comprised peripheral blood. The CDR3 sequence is CASSLEGDSEKLFF. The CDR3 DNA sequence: TGTGCCAGCAGCTTAGAAGGGGACAGTGAAAAACTGTTTTTT.